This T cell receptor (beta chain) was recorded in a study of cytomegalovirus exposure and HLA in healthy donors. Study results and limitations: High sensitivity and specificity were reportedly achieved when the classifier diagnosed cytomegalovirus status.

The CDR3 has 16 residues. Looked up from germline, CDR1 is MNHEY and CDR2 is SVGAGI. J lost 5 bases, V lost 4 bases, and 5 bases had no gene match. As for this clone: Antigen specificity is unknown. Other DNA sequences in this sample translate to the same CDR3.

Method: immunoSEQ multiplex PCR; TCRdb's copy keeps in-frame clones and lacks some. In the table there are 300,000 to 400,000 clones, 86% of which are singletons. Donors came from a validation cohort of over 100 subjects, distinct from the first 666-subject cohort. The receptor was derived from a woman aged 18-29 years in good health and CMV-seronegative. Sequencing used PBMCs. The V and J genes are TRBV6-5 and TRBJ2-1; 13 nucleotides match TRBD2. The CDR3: CASSSLAGGLNNEQFF. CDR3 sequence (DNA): TGTGCCAGCAGTTCACTAGCGGGAGGGTTGAACAATGAGCAGTTCTTC.